These T cell receptor beta chains were read from a single sample in a study of OX40 agonist ivuxolimab in advanced cancers. Only in-frame clones appear in the TCRdb table, and some are missing; sequencing was by immunoSEQ multiplex PCR. The table shows 40,000 to 45,000 clones, with 86% occurring only once. This specimen was CD4+ or CD8+ T cells sorted from blood, taken in a trial of the OX40 agonist ivuxolimab. Receptor source: an adult with an advanced solid tumor such as melanoma, head and neck, liver or kidney cancer. Both conserved end residues are trimmed from each CDR3. The D gene is left open where the match is weak.

D: TRBD2
J: NA
V: TRBV4-2
CDR3: ASSQAGGRDEQY

D: TRBD1
J: TRBJ2-5
V: TRBV5-1
CDR3: ASSLGGQGEETQY

D: TRBD2
J: TRBJ2-1
V: TRBV7-8
CDR3: ASSQNLAGAFDEQF

D: NA
J: TRBJ2-1
V: TRBV7-2
CDR3: ASSLFGGLYNEQF

D: NA
J: TRBJ1-2
V: TRBV6-6
CDR3: ASSYSDGGYGYT

D: NA
J: TRBJ1-5
V: TRBV15
CDR3: ATSRQSNQPQH

D: TRBD1
J: TRBJ1-5
V: TRBV28
CDR3: ASSHYRDRGSNQPQH

D: TRBD1
J: TRBJ1-2
V: TRBV7-9
CDR3: ASSLSRTGDGYT

D: TRBD1
J: TRBJ2-7
V: TRBV27
CDR3: ASSGIMDRDEQY

D: NA
J: TRBJ2-3
V: TRBV7-8
CDR3: ASSYLSDTQY

D: TRBD2
J: TRBJ2-3
V: TRBV6-1
CDR3: ASRERTSGGPLGDTQY

D: TRBD2
J: TRBJ2-7
V: TRBV6-6
CDR3: ASSYVLAGGLEQY

D: TRBD1
J: TRBJ2-5
V: TRBV27
CDR3: ASSWGTAQATQY

D: NA
J: TRBJ2-5
V: TRBV7-9
CDR3: ASSSQEEDLETQY

D: TRBD2
J: TRBJ2-7
V: TRBV4-1
CDR3: ASSQWVSGSYEQY

D: NA
J: TRBJ2-7
V: TRBV7-8
CDR3: ASSQGTYEQY

D: TRBD1
J: TRBJ1-6
V: TRBV27
CDR3: ASRTGGQALH

D: NA
J: TRBJ2-1
V: TRBV2
CDR3: ASTGVGSDEQF

D: TRBD2
J: TRBJ2-7
V: TRBV4-1
CDR3: ASSQGPLAGKEYEQY

D: TRBD1
J: TRBJ2-1
V: TRBV27
CDR3: ASNAQGVDNEQF

D: NA
J: TRBJ1-4
V: TRBV6-1
CDR3: ASSEFKELNEKLF

D: NA
J: TRBJ1-1
V: TRBV4-1
CDR3: ASSQGQFFEAF

D: NA
J: TRBJ2-7
V: TRBV13
CDR3: ASSLGRPTNYEQY

D: NA
J: TRBJ2-4
V: TRBV28
CDR3: ASSRERTNIQY

D: NA
J: TRBJ2-3
V: TRBV9
CDR3: ASSRWGADTQY

D: NA
J: TRBJ1-2
V: TRBV4-3
CDR3: ASSQRGGFYGYT

D: NA
J: TRBJ1-6
V: TRBV6-6
CDR3: ASTKPTEFNSPLH

D: NA
J: TRBJ2-7
V: TRBV7-2
CDR3: ASSFEGGRYEQY